Listed below are T cell receptor beta chains from one sample, sequenced in a study of cytomegalovirus exposure and HLA in healthy donors. Some clones are missing from TCRdb's copy, which holds only in-frame ones; the method was immunoSEQ multiplex PCR. The profile shows over 100,000 clones, around 80% of them singletons. What was sequenced was PBMCs. The source is a female donor in good health and CMV-seronegative. The CDR3 runs from the conserved cysteine through the conserved F or W. Fields, in order: J gene, CDR3 length, V gene, CDR3 protein.

>TRBJ1-3|18|TRBV7-8
CASSLANRRTSSGNTIYF
>TRBJ1-1|17|TRBV7-2
CASSEGGGGGGWTEAFF
>TRBJ1-3|19|TRBV11-2
CASSLIDSPRKLSGNTIYF
>TRBJ1-4|14|TRBV10-2
CATGSGTANEKLFF
>TRBJ2-7|14|TRBV5-1
CASSTGTGGYEQYF
>TRBJ2-5|14|TRBV18
CASSPESAGETQYF
>TRBJ1-1|13|TRBV19
CASSILANTEAFF
>TRBJ2-1|15|TRBV5-1
CASSLSGRDYNEQFF
>TRBJ2-3|14|TRBV19
CASTGLAGTDTQYF
>TRBJ1-2|14|TRBV19
CASSVDRDPYGYTF
>TRBJ2-3|16|TRBV12-5
CASGPSGRAGTDTQYF
>TRBJ2-7|13|TRBV15
CATSRDPGGKQYF
>TRBJ2-7|14|TRBV9
CASTPGQGGYEQYF
>TRBJ2-5|13|TRBV19
CASSSGREETQYF
>TRBJ2-1|12|TRBV29-1
CSTTGSGGEQFF
>TRBJ2-5|13|TRBV2
CASRKAGGETQYF
>TRBJ2-1|19|TRBV27
CASSLWASGYSVNYNEQFF
>TRBJ2-3|15|TRBV4-3
CASSLVRLWRDTQYF
>TRBJ2-2|14|TRBV28
CASRNSGGSGELFF
>TRBJ2-5|15|TRBV7-8
CASSHKDTMMETQYF
>TRBJ1-2|16|TRBV9
CASSPGGEAFNYGYTF
>TRBJ1-5|17|TRBV19
CASSLPGQGAGNQPQHF
>TRBJ1-5|14|TRBV2
CASKGAGAYQPQHF
>NA|15|TRBV11-2
CASSSTGGYTYEQYF
>TRBJ1-6|14|TRBV7-9
CASSPEAANSPLHF
>TRBJ2-7|18|TRBV15
CATSREGERLAETYEQYF
>TRBJ1-6|16|TRBV6-5
CASSSPRQGVNSPLHF
>TRBJ1-1|15|TRBV7-3
CASSLDRGGDTEAFF